The 21 T cell receptor beta chains presented below share a single source sample, sequenced in a study of T cell repertoires in aging, cancer and after chemotherapy. TCR beta rearrangements were amplified from peripheral blood genomic DNA. Multiplex touch-down PCR with TRB-A/B primers amplified rearranged V-D-J TRB sequences. MiXCR was run by TCRdb on the multiplex PCR reads, yielding one entry per CDR3 protein. The sample contains 2,900 or so distinct CDR3 sequences, around 52% of which appear only once. The specimen was blood. These receptors were obtained from a human donor with a blood cancer.

The J gene is TRBJ1-1, the V gene TRBV12-3 or TRBV12-4, with D possibly TRBD1 on 5 matching bases. The V end lost 5 bases, the J end lost 5 bases, and 15 bases lay between the germline ends. The CDR3 loop spans 14 amino acids. This CDR3 is CASSAAGGGTEAFF. The CDR3 region has the DNA TGTGCCAGCAGTGCGGCTGGGGGGGGGACTGAAGCTTTCTTT.

This sequence joins TRBV6-1 and TRBJ2-7; the D call may be TRBD1 or TRBD2 (5 bases each). V lost 5 bases, J lost 1 base, and 6 bases lay in between. The CDR3 loop spans 12 amino acids. Germline CDR1 is MNHNS and CDR2 is SASEGT. CDR3 protein: CASSWGSYEQYF. Written as DNA, the CDR3 is TGTGCCAGCAGTTGGGGGTCCTACGAGCAGTACTTC.

This clonotype was observed a few times. This rearrangement joins TRBV20-1 to TRBJ2-5, with 10 bases that match TRBD1. Germline V gene sequence: CDR1 DFQATT, CDR2 SNEGSKA (reference sequence). CDR3 size: 14 residues. CDR3 protein: CAARTGGYRETQYF. CDR3 nucleotides: TGCGCGGCAAGGACAGGGGGTTATAGGGAGACCCAGTACTTC.

CDR3 nucleotides: TGCAGTGCCACCGGGCCTTCCGGGAGGGAGCAGTACTTC. Translation gives CSATGPSGREQYF. The chain has TRBV20-1 and TRBJ2-7; TRBD2 aligns across 7 bases. The V and J ends lost 6 bases and 7 bases, in that order; junction bases with no gene match: 12. In germline, CDR1 is DFQATT, CDR2 SNEGSKA (reference sequence). The length of the CDR3 is 13 residues.

The chain joins TRBV11-2 to TRBJ2-2, with 11 bases matching TRBD2. After removal of 3 bases from V and 2 bases from J, the junction contained 5 bases not matched to a gene. The length of the CDR3 is 17 residues. Germline V gene lookup returns CDR1 SGHAT and CDR2 FQNNGV. CDR3: CASSLGLAGGNTGELFF. In nucleotides, the CDR3 is TGTGCCAGCAGCTTGGGTCTAGCGGGGGGCAACACCGGGGAGCTGTTTTTT. The variable domain in full, completed from reference TRBV11-2 and TRBJ2-2, reads EAGVAQSPRYKIIEKRQSVAFWCNPISGHATLYWYQQILGQGPKLLIQFQNNGVVDDSQLPKDRFSAERLKGVDSTLKIQPAKLEDSAVYLCASSLGLAGGNTGELFFGEGSRLTVL.

This chain uses TRBV10-3 with TRBJ2-3; TRBD1 is a possible D gene (6 bases). Per germline, CDR1 ENHRY and CDR2 SYGVKD. The length of the CDR3 is 15 residues. The V end lost 3 bases, the J end lost 4 bases, and 14 bases lay between the germline ends. CDR3 sequence: CAISEEGRGPDTQYF. DNA of the CDR3: TGTGCCATCAGTGAAGAGGGCAGGGGCCCAGATACGCAGTATTTT.

This clonotype is termed medium-sized. The chain carries TRBV6-5 and TRBJ2-5, with D tentatively TRBD1 (5 bases). Germline loops: CDR1 MNHEY, CDR2 SVGAGI. This CDR3 region has 14 residues. Trimming pared 5 bases from V and 3 bases from J, leaving 13 bases between. CDR3 protein: CASSEWGREETQYF. CDR3 bases: TGTGCCAGCAGTGAATGGGGCAGGGAAGAGACCCAGTACTTC.

The rearrangement uses TRBV12-3 or TRBV12-4 and TRBJ2-2; TRBD2 matches at 9 bases. V lost 6 bases and J lost 8; bases outside the gene matches: 10. The CDR3 sequence is 15 residues long. The CDR3, as DNA: TGTGCCAGCAGCCCAGGGACTAGCCTTAGGGGGGAGCTGTTTTTT. It codes for CASSPGTSLRGELFF.

The CDR3: CASSSQGVSYF. In DNA form, the CDR3 reads TGTGCCAGCAGCTCTCAGGGAGTGTCGTACTTC. The V gene is TRBV5-6, the J gene TRBJ2-7, with D perhaps assigned TRBD1 or TRBD2 (5 bases each). Germline V gives CDR1 SGHDT, CDR2 YYEEEE. Between the trimmed V and J ends, which lost 3 bases and 12 bases, there was a span of 13 bases. This CDR3 comprises 11 residues. The whole variable domain, filled in from reference TRBV5-6 and TRBJ2-7, reads DAGVTQSPTHLIKTRGQQVTLRCSPKSGHDTVSWYQQALGQGPQFIFQYYEEEERQRGNFPDRFSGHQFPNYSSELNVNALLLGDSALYLCASSSQGVSYFGPGTRLTVT.

This chain joins TRBV7-9 and TRBJ2-7; D gene uncertain. The CDR3 has 11 residues. V was trimmed by 1 base and J by 6 bases, leaving 4 bases between them. Germline V gene lookup returns CDR1 SEHNR and CDR2 FQNEAQ (reference sequence). This CDR3 reads CASSLVSEQYF. In DNA, the CDR3 is TGTGCCAGCAGCTTAGTAAGCGAGCAGTACTTC.

V usage is TRBV20-1 and J usage is TRBJ2-1, with D perhaps matching TRBD1 (6 bases). The CDR3 sequence is 13 residues long. V lost 5 bases and J lost 6, with 14 bases in between. Germline CDR1 reads DFQATT; CDR2 reads SNEGSKA (reference sequence). For the CDR3, the DNA is TGCAGTGCTGCACGGGACACGTTCAATGAGCAGTTCTTC. The encoded protein is CSAARDTFNEQFF.

The chain employs TRBV19 and TRBJ1-2; the match to TRBD1 covers 9 bases. Germline lookup yields CDR1 LNHDA and CDR2 SQIVND (reference sequence). V shed 5 bases, J shed 2 bases, and the junction held 3 bases outside the gene matches. This CDR3 has 14 residues. CDR3 sequence (DNA): TGTGCCAGTAGTCGGGACAGGGTGAACTATGGCTACACCTTC. It encodes CASSRDRVNYGYTF.

The CDR3 region has the DNA TGTGCCAGCAGACCTCTGGGACCGACACCAATCAGTGGCTACACCTTC. It is translated as CASRPLGPTPISGYTF. V and J are TRBV5-6 and TRBJ1-2; D perhaps matches TRBD1 (5 bases). Trimming left V 5 bases short and J 7 bases short, with 24 bases between. CDR3 length: 16 amino acids. The germline gives CDR1 SGHDT, CDR2 YYEEEE.

V gene TRBV19 combines with J gene TRBJ2-1, with TRBD2 identical over 9 bases. Germline CDR1 and CDR2: LNHDA and SQIVND (reference sequence). The CDR3 runs 14 residues. V lost 3 bases, J lost 6 bases, and 3 bases stayed unmatched. The CDR3 DNA reads TGTGCCAGTAGTATTTCAGCGGGGGGCAATGAGCAGTTCTTC. Translated, it gives CASSISAGGNEQFF.

This clonotype came up once. The J gene is TRBJ1-3, the V gene TRBV19; no firm D call. The length of the CDR3 is 14 residues. V was shortened by 5 bases and J by 2 bases, with 10 bases between the two germline ends. Germline-derived CDR1 and CDR2 are LNHDA and SQIVND (reference sequence). The CDR3 nucleotides read TGTGCCAGTAGTCAACATACGCCTGGAAACACCATATATTTT. It encodes CASSQHTPGNTIYF.

V usage is TRBV30 and J usage is TRBJ1-2; D gene unclear. Trimming took 3 bases from V and 8 from J, leaving 31 bases between them. Germline V lookup: CDR1 GTSNPN, CDR2 SVGIG (reference sequence). The CDR3 runs 18 residues. CDR3: CAWSPSNTRFLSLRGYTF. CDR3 nucleotide sequence: TGTGCCTGGAGCCCATCCAATACTCGTTTTCTATCTTTGAGGGGCTACACCTTC.

V gene TRBV10-3 combines with J gene TRBJ2-7; the D gene is possibly TRBD1 (6 bases). The CDR3 length is 14 residues. V lost 6 bases and J lost 2, with 14 bases in between. Germline V CDR1 and CDR2: ENHRY, SYGVKD. The CDR3 bases are TGTGCCATCAGAAACAGGGTGAACACCTACGAGCAGTACTTC. It translates to CAIRNRVNTYEQYF.

This chain joins TRBV10-2 and TRBJ2-2; weak D call: TRBD2 (6 bases). The V end lost 10 bases, the J end lost 2 bases, and 20 bases lay between the germline ends. The germline V gene has CDR1 WSHSY and CDR2 SAAADI. The CDR3 is 16 amino acids. The CDR3 loop is CANTRAGLPNTGELFF. For the CDR3, the DNA is TGCGCCAACACCCGCGCGGGGCTTCCCAACACCGGGGAGCTGTTTTTT.

The rearrangement links TRBV19 to TRBJ2-3; maybe TRBD1 (7 bases). V lost 9 bases and J 7 bases, leaving 23 bases between the germline ends. The CDR3 contains 15 residues. Germline CDR1 reads LNHDA; CDR2 reads SQIVND (reference sequence). For the CDR3, the DNA is TGTGCCAGCAGCCCTACTGGCAGGGGGGCCCATACGCAGTATTTT. It is translated as CASSPTGRGAHTQYF.

The table lists this clonotype with a count of one. One junction end disagrees with the germline gene, perhaps due to a read error. The V call is TRBV5-6, the J call TRBJ2-6; no clear D. Per germline, CDR1 SGHDT and CDR2 YYEEEE. The CDR3 contains 15 residues. In DNA form, the CDR3 reads TGCGCCAGCATCCTGTCCCCCTCTGGGGCCAACGTCCTGACTTTC. It encodes CASILSPSGANVLTF.

The chain recombines TRBV19 with TRBJ1-5, with a weak D call TRBD1 (6 bases). Germline-derived CDR1 and CDR2 are LNHDA and SQIVND (reference sequence). The CDR3 is 14 amino acids. With 6 bases removed from V and 4 bases from J, the gap between germline ends came to 13 bases. CDR3 in amino acids: CASRGGHTNQPQHF. CDR3 in DNA: TGTGCCAGTAGGGGGGGACACACGAATCAGCCCCAGCATTTT.